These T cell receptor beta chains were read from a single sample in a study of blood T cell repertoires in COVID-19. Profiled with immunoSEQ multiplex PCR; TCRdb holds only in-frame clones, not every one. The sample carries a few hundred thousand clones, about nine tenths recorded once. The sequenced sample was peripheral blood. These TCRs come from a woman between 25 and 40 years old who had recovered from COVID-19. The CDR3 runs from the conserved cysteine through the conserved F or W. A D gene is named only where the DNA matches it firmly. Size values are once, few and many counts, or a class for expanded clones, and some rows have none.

CDR3aa: CASSVEGQGAYEQFF
CDR3nt: TGCGCCAGCAGCGTGGAGGGACAGGGGGCCTATGAGCAGTTCTTC
j_gene: TRBJ2-1
d_gene: TRBD1
abundance: -
v_gene: TRBV5-1

CDR3aa: CASSFASGNTEAFF
CDR3nt: -
j_gene: TRBJ1-1
d_gene: -
abundance: -
v_gene: TRBV12-1

CDR3aa: CASSLILSTGSRYGYTF
CDR3nt: TGTGCCAGCAGTCTAATATTATCGACAGGTTCTCGCTATGGCTACACCTTC
j_gene: TRBJ1-2
d_gene: -
abundance: -
v_gene: TRBV2

CDR3aa: CASSSAGGSHEQYF
CDR3nt: TGTGCCAGCAGTTCCGCAGGGGGCTCGCACGAGCAGTACTTC
j_gene: TRBJ2-7
d_gene: TRBD1
abundance: -
v_gene: TRBV6-6

CDR3aa: CASSVGGRSQETQYF
CDR3nt: TGTGCCAGCAGTGTAGGGGGCAGGAGCCAAGAGACCCAGTACTTC
j_gene: TRBJ2-5
d_gene: TRBD1
abundance: -
v_gene: TRBV25-1

CDR3aa: CASSPRGSGGETQYF
CDR3nt: TGCGCCAGCAGCCCCCGGGGTAGCGGGGGGGAGACCCAGTACTTC
j_gene: TRBJ2-5
d_gene: TRBD2
abundance: once
v_gene: TRBV5-1

CDR3aa: CASSSTGQALHSPLHF
CDR3nt: TGTGCCAGCAGTTCCACGGGACAGGCCCTCCATTCACCCCTCCACTTT
j_gene: TRBJ1-6
d_gene: TRBD1
abundance: -
v_gene: TRBV6-5

CDR3aa: CASSFDRKTYQETQYF
CDR3nt: TGCGCCAGCAGCTTCGACAGGAAAACGTACCAAGAGACCCAGTACTTC
j_gene: TRBJ2-5
d_gene: -
abundance: -
v_gene: TRBV5-1

CDR3aa: CASSQAGTGYHEQYF
CDR3nt: TGCGCCAGCAGCCAAGCCGGGACAGGGTACCACGAGCAGTACTTC
j_gene: TRBJ2-7
d_gene: TRBD1
abundance: -
v_gene: TRBV4-3

CDR3aa: CASSFRDEQFF
CDR3nt: TGTGCCAGCAGCTTCCGAGATGAGCAGTTCTTC
j_gene: TRBJ2-1
d_gene: -
abundance: many
v_gene: TRBV5-6

CDR3aa: CASSLAGRASSGNTIYF
CDR3nt: TGTGCCAGCAGCTTAGCGGGCAGGGCGAGCTCTGGAAACACCATATATTTT
j_gene: TRBJ1-3
d_gene: -
abundance: -
v_gene: TRBV7-2

CDR3aa: CASTPRDSRYNEQFF
CDR3nt: TGTGCCAGCACCCCCCGGGACTCCCGGTACAATGAGCAGTTCTTC
j_gene: TRBJ2-1
d_gene: -
abundance: -
v_gene: TRBV7-2

CDR3aa: CASSSRDRDYEQYF
CDR3nt: TGTGCCAGCAGCAGTCGGGACAGGGACTACGAGCAGTACTTC
j_gene: TRBJ2-7
d_gene: TRBD1
abundance: -
v_gene: TRBV11-3

CDR3aa: CASSLSSRGNEQFF
CDR3nt: TGTGCCAGCAGTTTATCATCCAGGGGTAATGAGCAGTTCTTC
j_gene: TRBJ2-1
d_gene: -
abundance: -
v_gene: TRBV27

CDR3aa: CASSIRGGGYEQYF
CDR3nt: TGTGCCAGTAGTATACGCGGCGGGGGCTACGAGCAGTACTTC
j_gene: TRBJ2-7
d_gene: TRBD2
abundance: -
v_gene: TRBV19

CDR3aa: CASSLQTEAFF
CDR3nt: TGTGCCAGCAGTTTACAGACTGAAGCTTTCTTT
j_gene: TRBJ1-1
d_gene: -
abundance: -
v_gene: TRBV12-3/TRBV12-4

CDR3aa: CASTWGLAEGETQYF
CDR3nt: TGTGCCAGCACCTGGGGACTAGCGGAGGGTGAGACCCAGTACTTC
j_gene: TRBJ2-5
d_gene: TRBD2
abundance: -
v_gene: TRBV7-3

CDR3aa: CASSRGGSGNTIYF
CDR3nt: TGCGCCAGCAGCCGCGGGGGCTCTGGAAACACCATATATTTT
j_gene: TRBJ1-3
d_gene: -
abundance: -
v_gene: TRBV5-1

CDR3aa: CASSRTEYSNQPQHF
CDR3nt: TGTGCCAGCAGCCGGACAGAGTATAGCAATCAGCCCCAGCATTTT
j_gene: TRBJ1-5
d_gene: -
abundance: -
v_gene: TRBV5-6

CDR3aa: CASMRGLEYNEQFF
CDR3nt: TGTGCCAGCATGAGGGGGCTAGAATACAATGAGCAGTTCTTC
j_gene: TRBJ2-1
d_gene: TRBD1
abundance: -
v_gene: TRBV28

CDR3aa: CASGRQGVYEQYF
CDR3nt: TGTGCCAGCGGACGACAGGGAGTTTACGAGCAGTACTTC
j_gene: TRBJ2-7
d_gene: TRBD1
abundance: -
v_gene: TRBV27

CDR3aa: CASSDRGPDTGELFF
CDR3nt: TGTGCCAGCAGCGACAGGGGGCCGGACACCGGGGAGCTGTTTTTT
j_gene: TRBJ2-2
d_gene: TRBD1
abundance: once
v_gene: TRBV6-5

CDR3aa: CASSGGTGWANEKLFF
CDR3nt: TGTGCCAGCAGCGGGGGGACAGGCTGGGCTAATGAAAAACTGTTTTTT
j_gene: TRBJ1-4
d_gene: TRBD1
abundance: once
v_gene: TRBV9

CDR3aa: CAWGGLNQETQYF
CDR3nt: TGTGCCTGGGGTGGACTAAACCAAGAGACCCAGTACTTC
j_gene: TRBJ2-5
d_gene: -
abundance: -
v_gene: TRBV30

CDR3aa: CASSTGDRDYTF
CDR3nt: TGTGCCAGCAGTACGGGGGACAGGGACTACACCTTC
j_gene: TRBJ1-2
d_gene: TRBD1
abundance: -
v_gene: TRBV6-6

CDR3aa: CASGDTLRNQPQHF
CDR3nt: TGTGCCAGCGGGGACACACTAAGAAATCAGCCCCAGCATTTT
j_gene: TRBJ1-5
d_gene: -
abundance: -
v_gene: TRBV28

CDR3aa: CASIRTGAGNYGYTF
CDR3nt: TGTGCCAGCATACGGACAGGGGCCGGTAACTATGGCTACACCTTC
j_gene: TRBJ1-2
d_gene: TRBD1
abundance: once
v_gene: TRBV2

CDR3aa: CASSPKGRGGNIQYF
CDR3nt: TGTGCCAGCAGCCCCAAGGGGCGGGGAGGGAACATTCAGTACTTC
j_gene: TRBJ2-4
d_gene: TRBD2
abundance: -
v_gene: TRBV7-3

CDR3aa: CASSLPSGGHLRDEQYF
CDR3nt: TGTGCCAGCAGCCTCCCTAGTGGGGGCCACCTAAGGGACGAGCAGTACTTC
j_gene: TRBJ2-7
d_gene: -
abundance: -
v_gene: TRBV4-2

CDR3aa: CASSPRDRGYQETQYF
CDR3nt: TGTGCCAGCAGCCCCCGGGACAGGGGGTACCAAGAGACCCAGTACTTC
j_gene: TRBJ2-5
d_gene: TRBD1
abundance: -
v_gene: TRBV3-1/TRBV3-2

CDR3aa: CATAGGAITDTQYF
CDR3nt: TGTGCCACCGCTGGCGGGGCGATCACAGATACGCAGTATTTT
j_gene: TRBJ2-3
d_gene: -
abundance: -
v_gene: TRBV6-6

CDR3aa: CASTWGTYGYTF
CDR3nt: TGTGCCAGCACCTGGGGCACCTATGGCTACACCTTC
j_gene: TRBJ1-2
d_gene: -
abundance: few
v_gene: TRBV5-4

CDR3aa: CASSPGHLTDTQYF
CDR3nt: TGTGCCAGCAGCCCGGGACATCTCACAGATACGCAGTATTTT
j_gene: TRBJ2-3
d_gene: -
abundance: -
v_gene: TRBV7-3

CDR3aa: CSVGSRGGNEQYF
CDR3nt: TGCAGCGTTGGATCCCGAGGGGGCAACGAGCAGTACTTC
j_gene: TRBJ2-7
d_gene: TRBD1
abundance: -
v_gene: TRBV29-1

CDR3aa: CASHSGGTTYNEQFF
CDR3nt: TGTGCCAGCCACTCCGGGGGGACCACCTACAATGAGCAGTTCTTC
j_gene: TRBJ2-1
d_gene: TRBD2
abundance: -
v_gene: TRBV28

CDR3aa: CASSLETGYSNTGELFF
CDR3nt: TGTGCCAGCAGCCTCGAAACAGGATACTCTAACACCGGGGAGCTGTTTTTT
j_gene: TRBJ2-2
d_gene: -
abundance: -
v_gene: TRBV4-2

CDR3aa: CASPDRVGEAFF
CDR3nt: TGTGCCAGCCCGGACAGGGTTGGTGAAGCTTTCTTT
j_gene: TRBJ1-1
d_gene: TRBD1
abundance: -
v_gene: TRBV6-5

CDR3aa: CASTQGGAGPGLFF
CDR3nt: TGTGCCAGCACGCAAGGGGGCGCGGGGCCAGGTCTGTTTTTT
j_gene: TRBJ1-4
d_gene: TRBD1
abundance: -
v_gene: TRBV28

CDR3aa: CASSPGTEETQYF
CDR3nt: TGTGCCAGCAGTCCCGGGACAGAAGAGACCCAGTACTTC
j_gene: TRBJ2-5
d_gene: TRBD1
abundance: -
v_gene: TRBV6-5

CDR3aa: CASRQTGGSTGELFF
CDR3nt: TGCGCCAGCAGGCAGACAGGGGGAAGTACCGGGGAGCTGTTTTTT
j_gene: TRBJ2-2
d_gene: TRBD1
abundance: -
v_gene: TRBV4-1